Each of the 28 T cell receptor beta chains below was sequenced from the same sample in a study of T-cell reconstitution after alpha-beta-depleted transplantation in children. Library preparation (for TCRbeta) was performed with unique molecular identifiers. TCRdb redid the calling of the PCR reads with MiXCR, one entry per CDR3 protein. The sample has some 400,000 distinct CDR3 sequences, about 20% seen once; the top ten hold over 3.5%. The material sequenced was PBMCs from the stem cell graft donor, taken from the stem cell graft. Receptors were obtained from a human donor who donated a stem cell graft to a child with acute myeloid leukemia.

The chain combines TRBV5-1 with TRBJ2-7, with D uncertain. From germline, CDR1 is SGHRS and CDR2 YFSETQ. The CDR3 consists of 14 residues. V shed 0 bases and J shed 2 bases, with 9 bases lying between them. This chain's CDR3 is CASSLELSPYEQYF. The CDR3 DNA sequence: TGCGCCAGCAGCTTGGAACTTAGCCCCTACGAGCAGTACTTC.

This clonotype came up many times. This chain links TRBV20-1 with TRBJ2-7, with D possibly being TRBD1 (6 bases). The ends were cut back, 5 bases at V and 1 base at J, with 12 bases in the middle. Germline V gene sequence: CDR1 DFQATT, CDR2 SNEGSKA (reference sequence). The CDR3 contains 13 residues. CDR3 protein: CSAPKQGSYEQYF. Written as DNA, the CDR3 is TGCAGTGCTCCTAAGCAGGGGTCCTACGAGCAGTACTTC.

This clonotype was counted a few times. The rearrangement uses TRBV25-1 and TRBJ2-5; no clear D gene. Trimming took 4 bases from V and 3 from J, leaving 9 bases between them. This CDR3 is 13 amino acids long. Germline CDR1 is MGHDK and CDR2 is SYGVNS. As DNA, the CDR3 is TGTGCCAGCAGTGCGGTGGTGGAAGAGACCCAGTACTTC. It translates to CASSAVVEETQYF. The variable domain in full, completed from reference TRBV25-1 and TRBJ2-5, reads EADIYQTPRYLVIGTGKKITLECSQTMGHDKMYWYQQDPGMELHLIHYSYGVNSTEKGDLSSESTVSRIRTEHFPLTLESARPSHTSQYLCASSAVVEETQYFGPGTRLLVL.

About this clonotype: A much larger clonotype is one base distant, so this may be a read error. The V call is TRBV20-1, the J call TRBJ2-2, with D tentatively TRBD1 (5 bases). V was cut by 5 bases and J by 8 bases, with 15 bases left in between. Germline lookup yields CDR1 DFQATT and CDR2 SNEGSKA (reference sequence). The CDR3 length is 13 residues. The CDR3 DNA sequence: TGCAGTGCTTTACCACAGGAACTTGGGGAGCTGTTTTTT. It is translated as CSALPQELGELFF.

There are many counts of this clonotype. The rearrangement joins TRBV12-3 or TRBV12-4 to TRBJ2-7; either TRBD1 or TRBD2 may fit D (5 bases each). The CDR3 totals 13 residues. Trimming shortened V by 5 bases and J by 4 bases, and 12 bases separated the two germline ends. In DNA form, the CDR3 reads TGTGCCAGCAGTCCGGGGACGGATTACGAGCAGTACTTC. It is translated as CASSPGTDYEQYF.

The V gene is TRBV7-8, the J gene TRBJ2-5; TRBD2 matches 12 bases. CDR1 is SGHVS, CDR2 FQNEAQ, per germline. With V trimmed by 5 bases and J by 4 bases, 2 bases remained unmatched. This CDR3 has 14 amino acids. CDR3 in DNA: TGTGCCAGCAGCAGGGGACTAGCGGGAGAGACCCAGTACTTC. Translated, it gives CASSRGLAGETQYF.

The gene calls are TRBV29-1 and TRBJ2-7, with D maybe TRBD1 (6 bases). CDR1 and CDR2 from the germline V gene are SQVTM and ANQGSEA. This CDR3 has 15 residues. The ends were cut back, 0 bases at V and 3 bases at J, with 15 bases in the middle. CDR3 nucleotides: TGCAGCGTTGAAGATCTTGCCAGGGGCCACTACGAGCAGTACTTC. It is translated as CSVEDLARGHYEQYF.

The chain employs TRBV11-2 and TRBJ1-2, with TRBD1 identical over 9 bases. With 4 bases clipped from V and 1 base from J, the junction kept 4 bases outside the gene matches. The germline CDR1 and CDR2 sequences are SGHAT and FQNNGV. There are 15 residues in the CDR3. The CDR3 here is CASSSRDRDNYGYTF. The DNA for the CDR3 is TGTGCCAGCAGCTCCCGGGACAGGGATAACTATGGCTACACCTTC.

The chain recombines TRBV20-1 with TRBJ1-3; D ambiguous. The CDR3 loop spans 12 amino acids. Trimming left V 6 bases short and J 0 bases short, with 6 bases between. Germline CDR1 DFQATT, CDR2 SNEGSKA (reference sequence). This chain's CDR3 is CSAKYSGNTIYF. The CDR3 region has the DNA TGCAGTGCCAAGTACTCTGGAAACACCATATATTTT.

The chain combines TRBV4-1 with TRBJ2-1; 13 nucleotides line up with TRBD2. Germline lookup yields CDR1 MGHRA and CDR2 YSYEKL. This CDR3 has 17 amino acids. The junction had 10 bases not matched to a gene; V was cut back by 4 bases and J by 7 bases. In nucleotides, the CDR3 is TGCGCCAGCAGCCTCAAAGAGACTAGCGGGAGGTGGAATGAGCAGTTCTTC. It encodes CASSLKETSGRWNEQFF.

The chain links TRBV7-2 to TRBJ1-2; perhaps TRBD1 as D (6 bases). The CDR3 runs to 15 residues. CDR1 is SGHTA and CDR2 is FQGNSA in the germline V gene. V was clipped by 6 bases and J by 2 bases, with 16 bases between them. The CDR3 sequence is CASSNPFQGNYGYTF. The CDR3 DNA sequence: TGTGCCAGCAGTAACCCCTTCCAGGGGAACTATGGCTACACCTTC.

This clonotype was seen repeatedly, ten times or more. This chain's CDR3 is CSARVAGALTHNEQFF. DNA of the CDR3: TGCAGTGCTAGGGTAGCGGGAGCCCTTACCCACAATGAGCAGTTCTTC. This chain links TRBV20-1 with TRBJ2-1, with 9 bases matching TRBD2. This CDR3 contains 16 residues. V shed 3 bases, J shed 5 bases, and the junction held 11 bases outside the gene matches. CDR1 and CDR2 from the germline V gene are DFQATT and SNEGSKA (reference sequence).

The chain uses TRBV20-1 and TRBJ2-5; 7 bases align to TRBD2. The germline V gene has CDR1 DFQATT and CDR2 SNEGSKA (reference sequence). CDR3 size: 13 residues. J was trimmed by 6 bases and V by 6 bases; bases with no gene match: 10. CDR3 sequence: CSAPTSLEKTQYF. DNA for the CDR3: TGCAGTGCACCGACTAGCTTGGAAAAGACCCAGTACTTC.

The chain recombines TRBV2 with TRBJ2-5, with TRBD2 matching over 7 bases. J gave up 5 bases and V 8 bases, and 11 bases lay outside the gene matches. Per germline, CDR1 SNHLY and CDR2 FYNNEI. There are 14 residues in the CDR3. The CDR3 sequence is CASARAWEGETQYF. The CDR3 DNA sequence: TGTGCCAGCGCCAGAGCCTGGGAGGGGGAGACCCAGTACTTC.

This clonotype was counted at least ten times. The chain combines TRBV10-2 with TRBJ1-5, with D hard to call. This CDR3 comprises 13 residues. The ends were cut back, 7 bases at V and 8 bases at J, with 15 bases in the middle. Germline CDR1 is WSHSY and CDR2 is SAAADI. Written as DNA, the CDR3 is TGCGCCAGCACTTACGCAGGCGGGGAGCCCCAGCATTTT. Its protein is CASTYAGGEPQHF.

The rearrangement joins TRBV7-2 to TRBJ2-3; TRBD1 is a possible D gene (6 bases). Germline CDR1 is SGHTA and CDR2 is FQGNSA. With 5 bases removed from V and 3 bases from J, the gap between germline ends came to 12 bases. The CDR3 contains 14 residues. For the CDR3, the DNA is TGTGCCAGCAGCCGGTTGCAGGGGACAGATACGCAGTATTTT. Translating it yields CASSRLQGTDTQYF.

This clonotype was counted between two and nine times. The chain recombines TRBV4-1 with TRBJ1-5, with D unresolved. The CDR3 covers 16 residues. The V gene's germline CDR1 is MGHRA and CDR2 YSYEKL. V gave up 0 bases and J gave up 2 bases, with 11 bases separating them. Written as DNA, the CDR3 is TGCGCCAGCAGCCAAGATGGCGGTCTTGGCAATCAGCCCCAGCATTTT. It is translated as CASSQDGGLGNQPQHF.

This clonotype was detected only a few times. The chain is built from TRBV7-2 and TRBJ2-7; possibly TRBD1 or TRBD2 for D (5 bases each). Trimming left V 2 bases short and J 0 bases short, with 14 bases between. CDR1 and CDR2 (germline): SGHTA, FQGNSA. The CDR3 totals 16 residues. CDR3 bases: TGTGCCAGCAGCTTAAGATGGTGGGACCACTCCTACGAGCAGTACTTC. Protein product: CASSLRWWDHSYEQYF.

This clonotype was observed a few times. The DNA for the CDR3 is TGTGCCAGCAGTTTAGGGGTCTCCTACAATGAGCAGTTCTTC. The encoded protein is CASSLGVSYNEQFF. The rearrangement joins TRBV12-3 or TRBV12-4 to TRBJ2-1; D not resolved. This CDR3 has 14 residues. V was clipped by 1 base and J by 0 bases, with 4 bases between them.

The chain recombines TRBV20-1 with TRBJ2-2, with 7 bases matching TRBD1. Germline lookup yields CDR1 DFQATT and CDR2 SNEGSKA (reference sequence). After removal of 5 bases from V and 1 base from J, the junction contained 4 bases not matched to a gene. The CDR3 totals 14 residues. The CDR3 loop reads CSAAGTENTGELFF. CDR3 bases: TGCAGTGCTGCCGGGACAGAGAACACCGGGGAGCTGTTTTTT.

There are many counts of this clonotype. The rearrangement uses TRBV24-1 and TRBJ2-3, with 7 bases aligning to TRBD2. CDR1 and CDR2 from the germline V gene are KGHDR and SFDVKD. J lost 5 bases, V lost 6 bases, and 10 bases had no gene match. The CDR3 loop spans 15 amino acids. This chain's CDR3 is CATSRRAGAIDTQYF. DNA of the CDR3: TGTGCCACCAGTAGGAGGGCGGGAGCGATAGATACGCAGTATTTT.

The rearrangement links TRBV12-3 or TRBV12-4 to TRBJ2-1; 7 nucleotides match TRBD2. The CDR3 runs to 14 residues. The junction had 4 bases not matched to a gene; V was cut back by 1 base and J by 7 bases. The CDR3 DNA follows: TGTGCCAGCAGTTTAGGCGGGAGTACGAATGAGCAGTTCTTC. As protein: CASSLGGSTNEQFF.

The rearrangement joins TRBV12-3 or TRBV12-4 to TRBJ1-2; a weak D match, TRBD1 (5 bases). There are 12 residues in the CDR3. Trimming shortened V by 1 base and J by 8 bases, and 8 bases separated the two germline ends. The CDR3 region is CASSLGGWGYTF. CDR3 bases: TGTGCCAGCAGTTTAGGGGGCTGGGGCTACACCTTC.

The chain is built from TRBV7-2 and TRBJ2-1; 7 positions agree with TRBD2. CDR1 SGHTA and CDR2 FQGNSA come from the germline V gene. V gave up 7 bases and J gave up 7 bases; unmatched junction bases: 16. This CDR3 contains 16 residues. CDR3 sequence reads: CASNTRAGRALNEQFF. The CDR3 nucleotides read TGTGCCAGCAACACCCGCGCGGGGAGGGCCCTGAATGAGCAGTTCTTC.

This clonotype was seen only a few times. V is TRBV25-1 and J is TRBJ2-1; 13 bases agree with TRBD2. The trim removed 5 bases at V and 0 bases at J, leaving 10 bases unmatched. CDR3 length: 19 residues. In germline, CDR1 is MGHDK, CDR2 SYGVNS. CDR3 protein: CASSYRTSGSSSSYNEQFF. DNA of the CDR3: TGTGCCAGCAGTTACAGGACTAGCGGGAGTTCTTCCTCCTACAATGAGCAGTTCTTC.

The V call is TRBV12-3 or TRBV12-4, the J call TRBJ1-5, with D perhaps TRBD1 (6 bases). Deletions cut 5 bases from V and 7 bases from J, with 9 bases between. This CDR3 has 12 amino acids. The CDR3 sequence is CASSGGGQPQHF. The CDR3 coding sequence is TGTGCCAGCAGTGGGGGGGGCCAGCCCCAGCATTTT.

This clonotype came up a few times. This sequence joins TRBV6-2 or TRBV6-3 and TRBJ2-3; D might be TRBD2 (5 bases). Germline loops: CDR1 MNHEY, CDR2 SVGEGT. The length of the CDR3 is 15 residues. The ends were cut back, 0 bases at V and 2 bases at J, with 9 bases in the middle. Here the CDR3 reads CASSYSDSATDTQYF. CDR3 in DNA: TGTGCCAGCAGTTACTCGGACTCTGCCACAGATACGCAGTATTTT.

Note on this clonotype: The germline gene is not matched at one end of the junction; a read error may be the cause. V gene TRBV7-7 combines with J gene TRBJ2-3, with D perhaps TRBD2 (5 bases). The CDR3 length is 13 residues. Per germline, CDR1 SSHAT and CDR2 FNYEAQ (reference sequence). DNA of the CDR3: TGTGCTAGCAGCGGTAGCGAGGGAGATACGCAGTATTTT. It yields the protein CASSGSEGDTQYF.